The table lists the clone carrying this T cell receptor beta chain with a count of one. This entry belongs to a study of blood T cell repertoires in COVID-19. In the study overall: Samples of COVID-19 (acute and convalescent) were obtained from the United States, Italy and Spain. The cDNA or gDNA used as material had been derived from T cells, B-cell-depleted T cells, or PBMCs.

V lost 4 bases, J lost 10 bases, and 11 bases lay in between. This CDR3 is 12 amino acids long. Germline-derived CDR1 and CDR2 are MNHEY and SMNVEV (reference sequence). Participants came from about two dozen US areas, aged roughly 18 to 95 years. Participant-given clinical history determined each cohort assignment. Sequencing used immunoSEQ multiplex PCR; TCRdb keeps in-frame clones, though not all of them. In the table there are 200,000 to 250,000 clones, 86% of which are singletons. The V gene is TRBV27, the J gene TRBJ2-1; possible D gene TRBD2, 7 bases. This clonotype was obtained from a woman aged 50 to 60 who had recovered from COVID-19. The specimen sequenced was PBMCs or T cells enriched from blood (not recorded which). CDR3 bases: TGTGCCAGCAGTTGGCGGGGGCAGGAGCAGTTCTTC. It is translated as CASSWRGQEQFF.